This TCR beta chain was sequenced in a study of tumor and adjacent non-tumor tissue in lung cancer. Study background: Stage I to III disease affected about ten men and 4 or 5 women aged about 31 to 85.

Overall study results and limits: Compared with tumor, normal lung showed significantly lower TCR diversity.

This clonotype has ten or more counts. The antigen is undetermined. This sample's RNA came from whole unsorted tissue. More than 3 cm separated this lung sample from the edge of the tumor. Between August and November 2014, newly diagnosed, chemotherapy-naive lung cancer patients underwent thoracic surgery in China. Germline CDR1 reads KGHSH; CDR2 reads LQKENI. CDR3 length equals 13 residues. With 3 bases removed from V and 4 bases from J, the gap between germline ends came to 9 bases. A modified ARM-PCR protocol with three rounds of nested PCR amplified TCRbeta. One entry per CDR3 protein results from TCRdb running MiXCR on the multiplex PCR reads. The sample carries 50,000 to 60,000 distinct CDR3 sequences, 74% recorded once.

V is TRBV18 and J is TRBJ2-5; D unresolved. Sequencing was performed on distant non-tumor lung tissue. This clonotype was sampled from a woman between 55 and 75 years old with non-small cell lung cancer. The CDR3 DNA reads as TGTGCCAGCTCACCGGAGCCTGCAGAGACCCAGTACTTC. Translated: CASSPEPAETQYF.